The entry below describes one T cell receptor beta chain. Profiled with immunoSEQ multiplex PCR; TCRdb holds only in-frame clones, not every one. This table has 200,000 or so clones, approximately 93% appearing once. The data belong to a study of T cell responses to AZD1222 COVID-19 vaccine. Germline values: CDR1 GTSNPN, CDR2 SVGIG (reference sequence). V was clipped by 0 bases and J by 5 bases, with 8 bases between them. The CDR3 runs 13 residues. This sequence joins TRBV30 and TRBJ1-5; D not resolved. The source was peripheral blood, collected 28 days after the second AZD1222 dose. The receptor was isolated from an adult who received the AZD1222 COVID-19 vaccine. The CDR3 spells CAWSVLTDQPQHF. CDR3 DNA: TGTGCCTGGAGTGTACTCACAGATCAGCCCCAGCATTTT. The full variable domain, with the rest looked up from reference TRBV30 and TRBJ1-5, is SQTIHQWPATLVQPVGSPLSLECTVEGTSNPNLYWYRQAAGRGLQLLFYSVGIGQISSEVPQNLSASRPQDRQFILSSKKLLLSDSGFYLCAWSVLTDQPQHFGDGTRLSIL.